This TCR beta chain derives from a study of blood T cells in healthy people across ages. General study points: With donor CMV status unknown, expanded clonotype changes were possibly confounded.

The V end lost 0 bases, the J end lost 3 bases, and 8 bases lay between the germline ends. This CDR3 has 14 residues. Germline CDR1 is LGHDT and CDR2 is YNNKEL (reference sequence). This clonotype was observed a few times. What it binds is not known. The authors ran a second PCR of about 6 to 12 cycles using a sample-barcoded 5' primer and a J-beta primer mix. TCRdb reprocessed the 5' RACE reads with MiXCR, giving one entry per CDR3 protein. The repertoire holds more than 650,000 distinct CDR3 sequences, with about 26% as singletons. Each donor was a healthy Caucasian individual from Russia, aged roughly 6 to 90. These data were likewise used in another study, on T cells of mothers and their children. As reported in that work: The people who donated were a few healthy Caucasian mothers and their six children. There was no detection of any persistent microchimeric T cell clones.

The sequence came from a boy younger than 18 in good health. Specimen: blood. This chain uses TRBV3-1 with TRBJ2-5; D uncertain. The CDR3: CASSQDGGEETQYF. For the CDR3, the DNA is TGTGCCAGCAGCCAAGACGGTGGGGAAGAGACCCAGTACTTC.